This T cell receptor (beta chain) derives from a study of vaccination effects on CD4 cells after COVID-19. Germline CDR1 reads SGHAT; CDR2 reads FQDESV (reference sequence). The V end was cut by 7 bases, the J end by 0 bases, with 15 bases between. The CDR3 sequence is 15 residues long. The repertoire was sequenced with immunoSEQ multiplex PCR; TCRdb's copy has only in-frame clones and lacks some. The data contain fewer than 40,000 clones, approximately 82% of them seen just once; the ten biggest clones take up 1.5% to 2.5%. Regarding this clone: Its antigen remains unknown.

Peptide-pool stimulation followed by sequencing identified expanded antigen-specific CD4+ clonotypes in the ViraFEST assay. It was after 10 days of culture that CD4+ T cells were isolated. The vaccine given was either BNT162b2 or mRNA-1273, in two doses. For each well, 1.5 million to 2.5 million PBMC were cultured with 8.5 to 10 IU/ml IL-2 and roughly 9.2 ug/ml peptides. IL-2 medium supplanted half the medium on days 3 and 7. The chain links TRBV11-1 to TRBJ1-1; tentatively, D is TRBD1 (6 bases). This TCR was recovered from a human donor who received a COVID-19 vaccine. Some clones in this sample may be carry-over from other donors' samples. Sequencing used CD4+ T cells from PBMCs cultured with HCoV-NL63 spike peptides, obtained after COVID-19 vaccination. CDR3 protein: CASKTGNAMNTEAFF. DNA for the CDR3: TGTGCCAGCAAAACAGGGAACGCCATGAACACTGAAGCTTTCTTT.